This T cell receptor beta chain was retrieved from a study of T-cell reconstitution after alpha-beta-depleted transplantation in children. The CDR3 is made up of 15 amino acids. V dropped 2 bases and J dropped 7 bases, with 15 bases sitting between them. The germline CDR1 and CDR2 sequences are DFQATT and SNEGSKA (reference sequence). Unique molecular identifiers were incorporated when the TCRbeta library was constructed. TCRdb re-called the PCR reads with MiXCR, one entry per CDR3 protein. Among approximately 270,000 distinct CDR3 sequences listed, 9.5% to 10% were seen once. This clonotype turned up a few times.

The chain carries TRBV20-1 and TRBJ1-6, with a weak D call TRBD1 (5 bases). The source was PBMCs from the stem cell graft donor, collected from the stem cell graft. The receptor was isolated from a human donor who donated a stem cell graft to a child with SCID. In nucleotides, the CDR3 is TGCAGTGCTAGATCATGGGGGTCTACCAATTCACCCCTCCACTTT. Encoded protein: CSARSWGSTNSPLHF.